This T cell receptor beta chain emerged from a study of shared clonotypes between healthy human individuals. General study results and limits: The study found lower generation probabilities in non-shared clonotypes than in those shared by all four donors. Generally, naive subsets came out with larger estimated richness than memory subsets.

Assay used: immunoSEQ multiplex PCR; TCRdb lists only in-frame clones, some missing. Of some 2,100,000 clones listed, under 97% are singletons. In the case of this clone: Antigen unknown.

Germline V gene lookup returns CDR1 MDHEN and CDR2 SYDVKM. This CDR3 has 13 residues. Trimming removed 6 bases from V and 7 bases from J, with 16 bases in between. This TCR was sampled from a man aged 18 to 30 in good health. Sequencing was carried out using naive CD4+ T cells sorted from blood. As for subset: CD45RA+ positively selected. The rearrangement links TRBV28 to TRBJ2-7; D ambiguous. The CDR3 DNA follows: TGTGCCAGCAGCCCGATATTGGCATTGGAGCAGTACTTC. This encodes CASSPILALEQYF.